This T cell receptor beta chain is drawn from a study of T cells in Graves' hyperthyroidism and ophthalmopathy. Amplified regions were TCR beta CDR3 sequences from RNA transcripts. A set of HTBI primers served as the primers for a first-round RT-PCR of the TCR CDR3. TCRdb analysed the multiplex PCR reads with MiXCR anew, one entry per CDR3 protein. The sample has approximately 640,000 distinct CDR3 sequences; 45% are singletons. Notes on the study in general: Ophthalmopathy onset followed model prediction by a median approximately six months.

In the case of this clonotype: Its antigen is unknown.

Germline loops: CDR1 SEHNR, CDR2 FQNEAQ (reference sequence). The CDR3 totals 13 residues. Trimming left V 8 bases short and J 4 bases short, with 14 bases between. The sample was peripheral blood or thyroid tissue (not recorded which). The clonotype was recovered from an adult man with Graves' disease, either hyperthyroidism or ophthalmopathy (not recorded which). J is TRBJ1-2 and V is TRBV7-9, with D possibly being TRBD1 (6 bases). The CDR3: CASPSSGVYGYTF. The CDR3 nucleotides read TGTGCCAGCCCCTCATCAGGGGTCTATGGCTACACCTTC.